These 14 T cell receptor beta chains came from one sample sequenced in a study of blood T cell repertoires in COVID-19. Here immunoSEQ multiplex PCR was the method, and the copy in TCRdb shows in-frame clones only, minus some. The table lists 250,000 to 350,000 clones, roughly 84% of them singletons. The specimen sequenced was peripheral blood. Receptors originate from a human donor with COVID-19, enrolled during active disease. The donor label of this sample is uncertain.

The genes are TRBV21-1 and TRBJ1-5; TRBD1 was called by the table and not checked on the DNA. TRBV21-1 constitutes a pseudogene. The length of the CDR3 is 16 residues. CDR3 nucleotides: TGTGCCAGCAGCAAAGGGACAGGCCTCCATCATCAGCCCCAGCATTTT. The encoded protein is CASSKGTGLHHQPQHF.

The chain has TRBV3-1 (or the pseudogene TRBV3-2) and TRBJ1-5, with unresolved D. This CDR3 spans 13 amino acids. In germline, CDR1 is LGHDT, CDR2 YNNKEL (reference sequence). Between the trimmed V and J ends, which lost 0 bases and 6 bases, there was a span of 6 bases. CDR3 nucleotide sequence: TGTGCCAGCAGCCAAGATGCAGTTCAGCCCCAGCATTTT. It is translated as CASSQDAVQPQHF.

This clone has just a few counts. V gene TRBV7-3 combines with J gene TRBJ2-3; 9 nucleotides match TRBD2. The J segment lost 0 bases and the V segment lost 5 bases, leaving 6 bases of the junction unmatched. Per the germline V gene, CDR1 is SGHTA and CDR2 is FQGTGA. The CDR3 has 16 amino acids. Here the CDR3 DNA reads TGTGCCAGCAGCCCGACTAGCGGCTATAGCACAGATACGCAGTATTTT. Translating gives CASSPTSGYSTDTQYF.

This clone was picked up one time. This chain links TRBV6-5 with TRBJ1-2, with TRBD1 identical over 8 bases. The ends lost 6 bases at V and 2 bases at J; junction bases unmatched: 5. The CDR3 is 14 residues long. Germline V gene data show CDR1 as MNHEY and CDR2 as SVGAGI. CDR3 nucleotide sequence: TGTGCCAGCAGGACAACAGGGGGGAACTATGGCTACACCTTC. This encodes CASRTTGGNYGYTF.

This clone appeared a single time. The chain carries TRBV7-9 and TRBJ1-1, with 9 bases that match TRBD1. The junction had 3 bases not matched to a gene; V was cut back by 1 base and J by 6 bases. Per germline, CDR1 SEHNR and CDR2 FQNEAQ (reference sequence). This CDR3 is 14 amino acids long. The CDR3 here is CASSLETGGPEAFF. CDR3 sequence (DNA): TGTGCCAGCAGCTTAGAAACAGGGGGCCCTGAAGCTTTCTTT.

This clone appeared a few times. V usage is TRBV9 and J usage is TRBJ2-1, with 7 nucleotides matching TRBD2. Germline CDR1 SGDLS, CDR2 YYNGEE. This CDR3 spans 16 amino acids. With V trimmed by 4 bases and J by 8 bases, 15 bases remained unmatched. The chain's CDR3 is CASSSRLAGRTDEQFF. CDR3 bases: TGTGCCAGCAGCTCCAGACTAGCAGGGAGGACTGATGAGCAGTTCTTC.

The chain is built from TRBV19 and TRBJ1-1, with 9 bases identical to TRBD1. Germline V CDR1 and CDR2: LNHDA, SQIVND (reference sequence). The CDR3 is 15 residues long. J was trimmed by 3 bases and V by 5 bases; bases with no gene match: 7. The CDR3 sequence is CASSRRQGVDTEAFF. The CDR3 DNA sequence: TGTGCCAGTAGTCGACGACAGGGGGTAGACACTGAAGCTTTCTTT.

V is TRBV2 and J is TRBJ2-5; TRBD2 is a possible D gene (6 bases). The CDR3 extends over 14 amino acids. V was pared by 11 bases and J by 5 bases, with 21 bases between. CDR1 and CDR2 from the germline V gene are SNHLY and FYNNEI. CDR3 sequence: CAVSPSALRETQYF. The CDR3 coding sequence is TGTGCCGTGTCTCCTAGCGCCCTTAGGGAGACCCAGTACTTC.

The chain has TRBV27 and TRBJ2-7; D not resolved. Germline values: CDR1 MNHEY, CDR2 SMNVEV (reference sequence). The CDR3 is made up of 11 amino acids. The V gene lost 4 bases and the J gene lost 3 bases, with 4 bases spanning the gap. The CDR3 nucleotides are TGTGCCAGCAGTTCTTACTACGAGCAGTACTTC. Translated: CASSSYYEQYF.

This clone was detected a few times. The CDR3 DNA sequence: TGTGCCAGCAGCCTTGGCAGGGGAGCATCTGGAAACACCATATATTTT. It translates to CASSLGRGASGNTIYF. The chain links TRBV11-3 to TRBJ1-3; a possible D gene is TRBD1 (6 bases). Trimming removed 5 bases from V and 1 base from J, with 15 bases in between. Per the germline V gene, CDR1 is SGHNT and CDR2 is YENEEA. The CDR3 loop spans 16 amino acids. The full variable domain, completed using reference TRBV11-3 and TRBJ1-3, is EAGVVQSPRYKIIEKKQPVAFWCNPISGHNTLYWYLQNLGQGPELLIRYENEEAVDDSQLPKDRFSAERLKGVDSTLKIQPAELGDSAVYLCASSLGRGASGNTIYFGEGSWLTVV.

The rearrangement uses TRBV20-1 and TRBJ2-1, with 9 bases aligning to TRBD2. Trimming cost V 3 bases and J 4 bases; bases outside gene matches: 7. Germline-derived CDR1 and CDR2 are DFQATT and SNEGSKA (reference sequence). The CDR3 consists of 15 residues. CDR3 in amino acids: CSASNQAGGYNEQFF. The DNA for the CDR3 is TGCAGTGCTAGTAATCAAGCGGGAGGATACAATGAGCAGTTCTTC.

In nucleotides, the CDR3 is TGTGCCAGCAGTGGATGGGGCAGTCCTGCCTCAAACTATGGCTACACCTTC. It codes for CASSGWGSPASNYGYTF. This chain connects TRBV6-2 or TRBV6-3 to TRBJ1-2; tentative D call: TRBD1 (5 bases). Per germline, CDR1 MNHEY and CDR2 SVGEGT. CDR3 length: 17 residues. V lost 5 bases and J lost 2, with 21 bases in between.

The V gene is TRBV30, the J gene TRBJ2-5; perhaps TRBD2 as D (5 bases). The CDR3 has 14 residues. Germline CDR1 is GTSNPN and CDR2 is SVGIG (reference sequence). The germline V and J ends were trimmed by 3 bases and 4 bases, with 15 bases remaining between them. The CDR3 loop is CAWSFLVEGETQYF. CDR3 sequence (DNA): TGTGCCTGGAGCTTTTTAGTCGAGGGAGAGACCCAGTACTTC.

The chain is built from TRBV6-5 and TRBJ2-3, with 8 positions matching TRBD2. The CDR3 extends over 14 amino acids. J gave up 6 bases and V 10 bases, and 12 bases lay outside the gene matches. CDR1 is MNHEY, CDR2 SVGAGI, per germline. Written as DNA, the CDR3 is TGTGCCACCTCCCGGGGGGGAACTCAGGATACGCAGTATTTT. As protein: CATSRGGTQDTQYF.